This TCR beta chain was found in a study of post-analysis software for immune sequencing data. About the research overall: The disease courses spanned relapsing-remitting, secondary progressive and progressive-relapsing forms of multiple sclerosis.

To note about this clonotype: Its antigen is not known.

Notes on the study in general: Higher frequency in patients than in controls was seen for a handful of TRBV segments, with TRBV5-6, TRBV5-1 and TRBV20-1 among them.

V trimming: 4 bases; J trimming: 0 bases; junction bases outside the gene matches: 6. Per the germline V gene, CDR1 is MNHEY and CDR2 is SVGEGT. The CDR3 sequence is 17 residues long. Every TCR beta cDNA library bore unique molecular identifiers. Some 540,000 cDNA molecules were obtained from approximately 0.91 to 9.4 million T cells. TCRdb re-analysed the PCR reads in MiXCR, keeping a single row per CDR3 protein. The sample has some 370,000 distinct CDR3 sequences, less than 40% seen once. The sample consisted of blood. The gene calls are TRBV6-2 or TRBV6-3 and TRBJ2-5, with 12 nucleotides matching TRBD2. This receptor was identified in a girl aged 10 to 17 with multiple sclerosis. The DNA for the CDR3 is TGTGCCAGCAGTTCCCCCACTAGCGGGGGGTACCAAGAGACCCAGTACTTC. This translates into CASSSPTSGGYQETQYF.